These T cell receptor beta chains were read from a single sample in a study of type 1 and type 2 diabetes patients. TCRdb re-called the multiplex PCR reads with MiXCR, one entry per CDR3 protein. Of about 250,000 distinct CDR3 sequences in the sample, approximately 50% were seen once. The sequencing sample was made of peripheral blood mononuclear cells (PBMCs). The origin of the receptors is a man aged 18 to 35 with type 2 diabetes. Both conserved end residues are part of each CDR3. The order of the fields is J gene, clone size, D gene, V gene, CDR3 protein, CDR3 DNA. The D gene is left open where the match is weak. The size of a clone is reported for some rows only, either as once, few or many, or as a class for expanded clones.

>TRBJ2-7|-|-|TRBV2
CASHRDPLVDEQYF
TGTGCCAGCCACCGGGACCCCTTGGTGGACGAGCAGTACTTC
>TRBJ2-3|few|-|TRBV25-1
CASSEWGWDATDTQYF
TGTGCCAGCAGTGAATGGGGGTGGGACGCCACAGATACGCAGTATTTT
>TRBJ1-2|-|-|TRBV7-2
CASTREVDSYGYTF
TGTGCCAGCACCCGAGAAGTGGACAGCTATGGCTACACCTTC
>TRBJ1-1|-|TRBD1|TRBV5-6
CASSNRQGAQSYTEAFF
TGTGCCAGCAGCAACCGACAGGGGGCGCAGTCATACACTGAAGCTTTCTTT
>TRBJ2-2|-|-|TRBV5-1
CASRGRLATGELFF
TGCGCCAGCAGGGGCAGGCTGGCCACCGGGGAGCTGTTTTTT
>TRBJ2-1|-|-|TRBV7-3
CASSLATDQYNEQFF
TGTGCCAGCAGCTTAGCCACAGACCAATACAATGAGCAGTTCTTC
>TRBJ2-7|-|-|TRBV4-2
CASSQGGGGAYEQYF
TGTGCCAGCAGCCAAGGGGGTGGGGGGGCTTACGAGCAGTACTTC
>TRBJ1-2|once|TRBD1|TRBV7-2
CASSLVRDRGNYGYTF
TGTGCCAGCAGCTTAGTGAGGGACAGGGGTAACTATGGCTACACCTTC
>TRBJ2-1|-|-|TRBV2
CASESLLDHEQFF
TGTGCCAGCGAGAGTTTGTTAGACCATGAGCAGTTCTTC
>TRBJ2-1|-|TRBD2|TRBV7-3
CASSLAGGLNEQFF
TGTGCCAGCAGCTTGGCGGGGGGGTTAAATGAGCAGTTCTTC
>TRBJ2-1|-|-|TRBV29-1
CSVQLKDSRMDEQFF
TGCAGCGTCCAACTTAAGGACAGTAGAATGGATGAGCAGTTCTTC
>TRBJ2-5|-|-|TRBV6-6
CASSFASFRETQYF
TGTGCCAGCAGCTTCGCTTCCTTTCGGGAGACCCAGTACTTC
>TRBJ1-2|-|TRBD1|TRBV5-1
CASHRTGNYGYTF
TGTGCCAGCCATCGGACAGGGAACTATGGCTACACCTTC
>TRBJ1-5|-|-|TRBV20-1
CSASPPGDSNQPQHF
TGCAGTGCTAGCCCCCCGGGGGATAGCAATCAGCCCCAGCATTTT
>TRBJ2-5|-|TRBD2|TRBV11-2
CASSPDGGAFQETQYF
TGTGCCAGCAGCCCCGACGGGGGGGCTTTCCAAGAGACCCAGTACTTC
>TRBJ2-1|-|-|TRBV19
CASSIALGVVLYNEQFF
TGTGCCAGTAGTATAGCCTTGGGAGTGGTGTTATACAATGAGCAGTTCTTC
>TRBJ1-2|-|TRBD1|TRBV20-1
CSAVGTANYGYTF
TGCAGTGCTGTTGGGACAGCAAACTATGGCTACACCTTC
>TRBJ1-1|-|-|TRBV5-1
CASSLEMGSFPEF
TGCGCCAGCAGCTTGGAAATGGGATCTTTTCCGGAGTTT
>TRBJ2-7|-|-|TRBV7-8
CASSLPAGRYEQYF
TGTGCCAGCAGCTTACCCGCAGGGAGATACGAGCAGTACTTC
>TRBJ1-1|-|-|TRBV13
CASNGNTEAFF
TGTGCCAGCAATGGGAACACTGAAGCTTTCTTT
>TRBJ2-5|few|-|TRBV5-1
CASSRGQQETQYF
TGTGCCAGCAGCAGAGGACAGCAAGAGACCCAGTACTTC
>TRBJ2-5|-|TRBD2|TRBV15
CATSSRGGGGETQYF
TGTGCCACCAGCAGCCGCGGGGGGGGCGGAGAGACCCAGTACTTC
>TRBJ2-1|-|TRBD2|TRBV2
CASRNSGSNEQFF
TGTGCCAGCAGGAATAGCGGGAGTAATGAGCAGTTCTTC
>TRBJ1-6|-|-|TRBV2
CATSRDGSHNSPLHF
TGTGCCACCAGCAGAGACGGAAGCCATAATTCACCCCTCCACTTT
>TRBJ2-1|-|TRBD1|TRBV6-2/TRBV6-3
CASTGTGTNEQFF
TGTGCCAGTACCGGGACAGGGACGAATGAGCAGTTCTTC
>TRBJ1-1|-|-|TRBV19
CASSIGIQGQKTEAFF
TGTGCCAGTAGTATAGGTATCCAGGGGCAGAAAACTGAAGCTTTCTTT
>TRBJ2-7|-|-|TRBV10-3
CAISVFPGDEQYF
TGTGCCATCAGTGTTTTCCCCGGGGACGAGCAGTACTTC
>TRBJ1-1|-|TRBD1|TRBV7-6
CASSLWTGPEAFF
TGTGCCAGCAGCCTGTGGACAGGGCCCGAAGCTTTCTTT
>TRBJ2-7|once|TRBD1|TRBV10-3
CAISERTGHYEQYF
TGTGCCATCAGTGAGAGGACAGGGCACTACGAGCAGTACTTC
>TRBJ1-1|few|TRBD1|TRBV12-3/TRBV12-4
CASSRTGGRGTEAFF
TGTGCCAGCAGTCGGACAGGGGGCCGGGGCACTGAAGCTTTCTTT
>TRBJ1-4|-|-|TRBV6-1
CASSRAYNEKLFF
TGTGCCAGCAGTAGGGCCTATAATGAAAAACTGTTTTTT
>TRBJ2-7|-|-|TRBV2
CATRGSGLRRMEQYF
TGTGCCACCAGAGGATCGGGACTCCGCCGAATGGAGCAGTACTTC
>TRBJ1-3|-|-|TRBV5-1
CASSLDPHSLSGNTIYF
TGCGCCAGCAGCTTGGACCCTCATTCTCTCTCTGGAAACACCATATATTTT
>TRBJ1-2|few|-|TRBV14
CASSQDGFRTVGYTF
TGTGCCAGCAGCCAAGATGGGTTCCGGACGGTAGGCTACACCTTC
>TRBJ2-5|-|-|TRBV20-1
CSASPSAPETQYF
TGCAGTGCTAGCCCTAGCGCCCCCGAGACCCAGTACTTC
>TRBJ2-7|few|TRBD1|TRBV7-6
CASSQSSGQALSYEQYF
TGTGCCAGCAGCCAGTCTTCGGGACAGGCTCTCTCCTACGAGCAGTACTTC
>TRBJ1-1|few|-|TRBV6-6
CASNTPDSDEAFF
TGTGCCAGCAATACGCCGGACAGTGATGAAGCTTTCTTT
>TRBJ1-6|-|-|TRBV19
CASSNLEGSPLHF
TGTGCCAGTAGTAACCTGGAAGGTTCACCCCTCCACTTT
>TRBJ2-7|few|-|TRBV7-6
CASSPGASYEQYF
TGTGCCAGCAGCCCCGGGGCCTCCTACGAGCAGTACTTC
>TRBJ1-6|-|-|TRBV19
CATTQDRVRSPLHF
TGTGCCACCACCCAGGACCGCGTGAGATCACCCCTCCACTTT
>TRBJ1-1|-|-|TRBV7-3
CASSLIPTEAFF
TGTGCCAGCAGCTTAATTCCCACTGAAGCTTTCTTT
>TRBJ2-7|many|TRBD1|TRBV30
CAWSDGGQTYEQYF
TGTGCCTGGAGTGATGGGGGACAGACCTACGAGCAGTACTTC
>TRBJ1-4|few|TRBD1|TRBV5-1
CASSTRQGLELFF
TGCGCCAGCAGCACCCGACAGGGCCTGGAACTGTTTTTT